This T cell receptor beta chain appears in the sequencing data of a study of T cell clones after liver transplantation. J gave up 2 bases and V 5 bases, and 6 bases lay outside the gene matches. This CDR3 comprises 14 residues. CDR1 is LGHNA, CDR2 YSLEER, per germline. Thawed unstimulated PBMCs were FACS-sorted by CD3, CD4 and CD8 into two populations. Produced via immunoSEQ multiplex PCR; TCRdb's table is partial and in-frame only. In the table there are more than 65,000 clones, 80% of which are singletons. The sequence was obtained from a human patient who received a liver transplant. These T cells may partly come from the graft donor. The material was CD4+ T cells from blood, obtained 12 months after liver transplant. V and J are TRBV4-3 and TRBJ2-7, with 7 positions matching TRBD1. The CDR3 is CASSSPGQTYEQYF. CDR3 nucleotides: TGCGCCAGCAGCTCTCCGGGACAGACCTACGAGCAGTACTTC.